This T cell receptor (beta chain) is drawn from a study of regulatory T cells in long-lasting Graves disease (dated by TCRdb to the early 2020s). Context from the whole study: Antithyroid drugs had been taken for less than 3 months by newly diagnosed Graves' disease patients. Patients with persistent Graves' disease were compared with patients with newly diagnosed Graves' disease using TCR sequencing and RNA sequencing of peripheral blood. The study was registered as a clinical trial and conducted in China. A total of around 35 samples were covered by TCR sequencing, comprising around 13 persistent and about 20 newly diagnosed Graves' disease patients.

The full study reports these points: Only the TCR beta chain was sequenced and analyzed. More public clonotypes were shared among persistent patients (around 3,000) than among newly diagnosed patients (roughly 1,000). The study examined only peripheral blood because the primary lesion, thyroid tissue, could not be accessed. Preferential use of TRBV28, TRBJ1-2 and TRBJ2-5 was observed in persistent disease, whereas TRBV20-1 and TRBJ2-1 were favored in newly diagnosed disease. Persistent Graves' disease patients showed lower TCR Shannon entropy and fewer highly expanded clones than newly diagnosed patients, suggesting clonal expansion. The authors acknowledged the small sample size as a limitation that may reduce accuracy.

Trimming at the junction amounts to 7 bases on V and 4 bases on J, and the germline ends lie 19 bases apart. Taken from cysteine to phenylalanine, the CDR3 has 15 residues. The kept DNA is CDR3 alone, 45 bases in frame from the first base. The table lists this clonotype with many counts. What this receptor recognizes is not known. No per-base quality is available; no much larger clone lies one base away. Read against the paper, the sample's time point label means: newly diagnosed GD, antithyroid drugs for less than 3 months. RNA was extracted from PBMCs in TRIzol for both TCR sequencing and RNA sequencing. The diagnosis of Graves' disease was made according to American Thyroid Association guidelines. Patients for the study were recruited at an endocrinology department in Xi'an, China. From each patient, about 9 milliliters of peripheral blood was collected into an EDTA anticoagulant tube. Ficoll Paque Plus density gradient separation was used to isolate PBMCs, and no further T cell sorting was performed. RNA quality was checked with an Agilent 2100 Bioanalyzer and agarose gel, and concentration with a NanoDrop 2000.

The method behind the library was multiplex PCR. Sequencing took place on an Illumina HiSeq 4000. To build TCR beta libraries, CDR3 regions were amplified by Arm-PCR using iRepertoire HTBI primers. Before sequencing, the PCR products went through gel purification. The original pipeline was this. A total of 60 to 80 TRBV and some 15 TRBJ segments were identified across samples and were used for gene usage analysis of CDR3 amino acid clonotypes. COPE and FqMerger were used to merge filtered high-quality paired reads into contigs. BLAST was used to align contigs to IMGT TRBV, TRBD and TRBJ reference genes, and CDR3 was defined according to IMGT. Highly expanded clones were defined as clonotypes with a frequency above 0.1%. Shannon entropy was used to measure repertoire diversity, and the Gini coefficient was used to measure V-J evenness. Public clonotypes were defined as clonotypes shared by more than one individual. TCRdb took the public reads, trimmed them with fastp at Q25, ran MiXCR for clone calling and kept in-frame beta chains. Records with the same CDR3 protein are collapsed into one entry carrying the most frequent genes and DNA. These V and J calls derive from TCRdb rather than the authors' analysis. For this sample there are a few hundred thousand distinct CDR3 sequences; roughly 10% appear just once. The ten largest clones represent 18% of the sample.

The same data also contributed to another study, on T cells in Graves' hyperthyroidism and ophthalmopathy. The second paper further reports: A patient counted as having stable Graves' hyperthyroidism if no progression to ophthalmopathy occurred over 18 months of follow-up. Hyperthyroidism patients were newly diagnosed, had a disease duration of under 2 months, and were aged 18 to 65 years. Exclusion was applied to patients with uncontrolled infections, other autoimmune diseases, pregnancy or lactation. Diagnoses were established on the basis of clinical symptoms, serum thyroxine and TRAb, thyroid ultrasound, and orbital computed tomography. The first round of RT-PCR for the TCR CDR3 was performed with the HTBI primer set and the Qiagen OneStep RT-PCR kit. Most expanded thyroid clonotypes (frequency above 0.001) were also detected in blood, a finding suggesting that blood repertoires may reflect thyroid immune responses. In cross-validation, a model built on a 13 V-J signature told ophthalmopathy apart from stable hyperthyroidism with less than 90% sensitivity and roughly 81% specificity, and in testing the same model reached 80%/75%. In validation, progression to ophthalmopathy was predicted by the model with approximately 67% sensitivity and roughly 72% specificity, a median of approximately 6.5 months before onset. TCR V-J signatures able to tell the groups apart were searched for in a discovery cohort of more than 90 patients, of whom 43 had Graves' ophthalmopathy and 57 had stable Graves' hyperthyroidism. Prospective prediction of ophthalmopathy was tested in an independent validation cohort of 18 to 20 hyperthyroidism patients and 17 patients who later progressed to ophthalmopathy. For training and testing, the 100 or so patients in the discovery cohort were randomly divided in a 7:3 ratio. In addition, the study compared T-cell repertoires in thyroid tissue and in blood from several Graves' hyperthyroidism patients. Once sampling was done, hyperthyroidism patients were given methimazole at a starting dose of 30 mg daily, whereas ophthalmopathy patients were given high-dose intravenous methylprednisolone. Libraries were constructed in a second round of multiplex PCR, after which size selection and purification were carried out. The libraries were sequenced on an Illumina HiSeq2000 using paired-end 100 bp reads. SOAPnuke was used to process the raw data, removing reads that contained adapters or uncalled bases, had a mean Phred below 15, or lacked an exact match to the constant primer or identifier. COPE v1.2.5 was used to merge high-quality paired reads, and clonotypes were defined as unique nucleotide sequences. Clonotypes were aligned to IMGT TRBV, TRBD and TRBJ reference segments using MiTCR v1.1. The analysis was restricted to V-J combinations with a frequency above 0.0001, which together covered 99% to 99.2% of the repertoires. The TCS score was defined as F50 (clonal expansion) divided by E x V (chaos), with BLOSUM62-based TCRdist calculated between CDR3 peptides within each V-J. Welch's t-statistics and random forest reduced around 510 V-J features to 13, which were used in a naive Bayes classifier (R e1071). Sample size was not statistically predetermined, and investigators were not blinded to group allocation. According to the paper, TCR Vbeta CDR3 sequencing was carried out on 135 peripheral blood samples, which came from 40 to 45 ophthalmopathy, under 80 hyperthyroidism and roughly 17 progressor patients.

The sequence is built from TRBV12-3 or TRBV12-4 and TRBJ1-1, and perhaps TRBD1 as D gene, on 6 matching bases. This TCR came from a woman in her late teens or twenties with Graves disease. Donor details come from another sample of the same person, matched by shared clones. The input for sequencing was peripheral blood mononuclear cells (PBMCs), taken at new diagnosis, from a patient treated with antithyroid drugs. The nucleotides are TGTGCCAGCAACCAGCCCAGGGGAGGTGGCACTGAAGCTTTCTTT. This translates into CASNQPRGGGTEAFF.